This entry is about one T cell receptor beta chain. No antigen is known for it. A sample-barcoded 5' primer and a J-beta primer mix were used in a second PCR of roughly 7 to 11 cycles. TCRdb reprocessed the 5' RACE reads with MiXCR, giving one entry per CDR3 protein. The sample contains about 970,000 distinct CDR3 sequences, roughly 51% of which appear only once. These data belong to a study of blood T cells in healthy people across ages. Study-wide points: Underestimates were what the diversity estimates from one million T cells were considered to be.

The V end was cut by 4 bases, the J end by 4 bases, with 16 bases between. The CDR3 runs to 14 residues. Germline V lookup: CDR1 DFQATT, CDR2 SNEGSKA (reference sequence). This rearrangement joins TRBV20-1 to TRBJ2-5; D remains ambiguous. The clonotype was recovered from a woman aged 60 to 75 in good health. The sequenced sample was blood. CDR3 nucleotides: TGCAGTGCTACCCGACCTGACGGCGGAGAGACCCAGTACTTC. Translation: CSATRPDGGETQYF.